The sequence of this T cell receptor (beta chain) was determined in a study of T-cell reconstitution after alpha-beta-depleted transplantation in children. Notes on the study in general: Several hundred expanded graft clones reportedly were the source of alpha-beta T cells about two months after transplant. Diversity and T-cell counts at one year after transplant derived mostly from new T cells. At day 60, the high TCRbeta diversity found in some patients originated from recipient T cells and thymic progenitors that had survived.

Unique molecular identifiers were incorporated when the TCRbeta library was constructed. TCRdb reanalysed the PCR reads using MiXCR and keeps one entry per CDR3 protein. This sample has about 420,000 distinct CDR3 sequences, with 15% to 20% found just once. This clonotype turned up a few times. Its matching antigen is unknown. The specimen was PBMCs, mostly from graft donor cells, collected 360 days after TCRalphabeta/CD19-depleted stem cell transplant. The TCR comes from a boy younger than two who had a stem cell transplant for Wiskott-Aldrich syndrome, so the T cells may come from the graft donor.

CDR3 amino acids: CATSDQTGTSGGLRDNEQFF. In DNA form, the CDR3 reads TGTGCCACCAGTGATCAAACCGGGACTAGCGGGGGGCTTCGCGACAATGAGCAGTTCTTC. V is TRBV24-1 and J is TRBJ2-1; TRBD2 aligns across 15 bases. The CDR3 is 20 amino acids. The ends lost 3 bases at V and 5 bases at J; junction bases unmatched: 13. Germline CDR1 is KGHDR and CDR2 is SFDVKD.